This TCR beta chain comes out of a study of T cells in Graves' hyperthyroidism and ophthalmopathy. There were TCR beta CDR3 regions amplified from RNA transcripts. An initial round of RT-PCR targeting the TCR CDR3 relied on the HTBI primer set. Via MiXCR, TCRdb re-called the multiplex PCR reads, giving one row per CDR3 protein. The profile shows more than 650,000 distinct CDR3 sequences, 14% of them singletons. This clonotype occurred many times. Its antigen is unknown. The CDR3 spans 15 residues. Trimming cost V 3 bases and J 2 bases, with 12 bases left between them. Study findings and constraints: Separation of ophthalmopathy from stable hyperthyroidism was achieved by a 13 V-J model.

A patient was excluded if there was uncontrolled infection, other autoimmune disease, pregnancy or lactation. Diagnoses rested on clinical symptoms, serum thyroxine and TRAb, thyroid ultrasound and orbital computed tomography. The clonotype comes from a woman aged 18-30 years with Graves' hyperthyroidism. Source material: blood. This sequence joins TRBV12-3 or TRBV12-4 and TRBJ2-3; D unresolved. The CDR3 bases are TGTGCCAGCAGTTTTCCCGGAGAGAACACAGATACGCAGTATTTT. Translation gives CASSFPGENTDTQYF.